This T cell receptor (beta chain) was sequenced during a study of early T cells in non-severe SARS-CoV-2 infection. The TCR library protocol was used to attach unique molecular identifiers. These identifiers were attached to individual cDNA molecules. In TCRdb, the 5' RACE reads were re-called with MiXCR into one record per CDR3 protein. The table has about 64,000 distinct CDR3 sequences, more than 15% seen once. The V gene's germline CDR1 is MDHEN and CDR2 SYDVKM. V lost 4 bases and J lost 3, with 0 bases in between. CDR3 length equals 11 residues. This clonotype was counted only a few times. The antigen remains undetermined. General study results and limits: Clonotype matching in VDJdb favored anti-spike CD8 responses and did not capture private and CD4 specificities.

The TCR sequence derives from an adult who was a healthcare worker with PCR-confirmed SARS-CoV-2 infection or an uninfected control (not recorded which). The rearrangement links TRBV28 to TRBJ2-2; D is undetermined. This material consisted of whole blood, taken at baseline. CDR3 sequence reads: CASSYTGELFF. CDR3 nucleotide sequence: TGTGCCAGCAGTTACACCGGGGAGCTGTTTTTT.